This passage covers 21 T cell receptor beta chains from one sample sequenced in a study of cytomegalovirus exposure and HLA in healthy donors (dated by TCRdb to the late 2010s). The method behind the library was the immunoSEQ multiplex PCR assay. For the multiplex PCR, a mixture combining 60 forward primers for TCR Vbeta segments and 13 reverse primers for TCR Jbeta segments was used. Held by TCRdb, this immuneACCESS table contains in-frame sequences only and omits some clones. Under half of the omission traces to an unresolved V gene where checked; the cause of the rest is unknown. Within this sample are about 160,000 clones, with about 68% of them counted one time only. The ten top clones hold more than 2.5% of the sample. The sequenced sample was PBMCs. These receptors were taken from a female donor in good health and CMV-seronegative.

The chain employs TRBV4-2 and TRBJ2-7; 7 nucleotides match TRBD2. Germline assignment: CDR1 LGHNA and CDR2 YNFKEQ. J gave up 4 bases and V 4 bases, and 10 bases lay outside the gene matches. The CDR3 spans 15 residues. CDR3 in amino acids: CASSPMGGSRYEQYF. The CDR3 nucleotides read TGTGCCAGCAGCCCTATGGGCGGGAGCAGGTACGAGCAGTACTTC.

The V call is TRBV27, the J call TRBJ1-5, with D uncertain. The CDR3 is 12 residues long. Germline CDR1 is MNHEY and CDR2 is SMNVEV (reference sequence). V gave up 6 bases and J gave up 3 bases, with 6 bases separating them. The CDR3 DNA reads as TGTGCCAGCAGCGGGATCAATCAGCCCCAGCATTTT. Encoded protein: CASSGINQPQHF.

V is TRBV4-3 and J is TRBJ2-4; 8 nucleotides agree with TRBD2. CDR3 length: 21 residues. V was pared by 0 bases and J by 0 bases, with 16 bases of the junction left unmatched. Per germline, CDR1 LGHNA and CDR2 YSLEER. CDR3 sequence: CASSQEVFVTGGGVAKNIQYF. DNA for the CDR3: TGCGCCAGCAGCCAAGAAGTTTTCGTGACGGGAGGGGGGGTAGCCAAAAACATTCAGTACTTC.

In the case of this clone: An end of the junction does not agree with germline; a read error may underlie this. The CDR3 region has the DNA TGCGCCAGCAGTGCCGGGACAGCCCGAGGCAATCAGCCCCGGCATTTT. Translating gives CASSAGTARGNQPRHF. The V call is TRBV10-2, the J call TRBJ1-5, with 7 nucleotides matching TRBD1. This CDR3 is 16 amino acids long. Germline loops: CDR1 WSHSY, CDR2 SAAADI.

This sequence joins TRBV29-1 and TRBJ1-5; 8 positions agree with TRBD1. The CDR3 contains 15 residues. Germline CDR1 reads SQVTM; CDR2 reads ANQGSEA. After removal of 6 bases from V and 7 bases from J, the junction contained 14 bases not matched to a gene. CDR3 DNA sequence: TGCAGCGTGCTTACAGACGGACAGGGAAGGCAGCCCCAGCATTTT. Protein: CSVLTDGQGRQPQHF.

The genes are TRBV4-1 and TRBJ2-2; 12 positions match TRBD2. Germline CDR1 is MGHRA and CDR2 is YSYEKL. The CDR3 extends over 16 amino acids. Trimming at V came to 1 base and at J to 6 bases, leaving 3 bases not matched to a gene. For the CDR3, the DNA is TGCGCCAGCAGCCAAGGACTAGCGGGAGTCGCCGGGGAGCTGTTTTTT. This encodes CASSQGLAGVAGELFF.

The gene calls are TRBV7-2 and TRBJ2-7; the match to TRBD2 covers 7 bases. Losses at the gene ends were 1 base for V and 4 bases for J; bases not matched to a gene: 7. Per the germline V gene, CDR1 is SGHTA and CDR2 is FQGNSA. This CDR3 has 15 amino acids. This CDR3 reads CASSLDPGTTYEQYF. CDR3 DNA: TGTGCCAGCAGCTTAGACCCCGGGACTACTTACGAGCAGTACTTC.

V gene TRBV6-6 combines with J gene TRBJ2-7; possible D gene TRBD1, 6 bases. The V end was cut by 5 bases, the J end by 4 bases, with 18 bases between. This CDR3 comprises 15 residues. Germline-derived CDR1 and CDR2 are MNHNY and SVGAGI (reference sequence). The CDR3 here is CASSTHDRTLYEQYF. CDR3 bases: TGTGCCAGCAGTACCCACGACAGGACCCTATACGAGCAGTACTTC.

This chain links TRBV15 with TRBJ2-3; D is uncertain. Trimming removed 3 bases from V and 2 bases from J, with 6 bases in between. Germline lookup yields CDR1 LNHNV and CDR2 YYDKDF (reference sequence). The CDR3 contains 13 residues. The DNA for the CDR3 is TGTGCCACCAGCAGGGCTCCCACAGATACGCAGTATTTT. Translating it yields CATSRAPTDTQYF.

The V and J genes are TRBV6-5 and TRBJ1-2; 11 positions agree with TRBD1. CDR3 size: 15 residues. From germline, CDR1 is MNHEY and CDR2 SVGAGI. V dropped 6 bases and J dropped 8; count of bases not matched to a gene: 11. CDR3: CASRIRDRGYGGYTF. CDR3 in DNA: TGTGCCAGCAGGATCCGGGACAGGGGGTATGGGGGCTACACCTTC.

The V and J genes are TRBV19 and TRBJ1-5; TRBD1 matches at 7 bases. Germline loops: CDR1 LNHDA, CDR2 SQIVND (reference sequence). The CDR3 has 13 amino acids. Unmatched junction bases numbered 0, after V lost 2 bases and J lost 5 bases. The CDR3 DNA reads as TGTGCCAGTAGTATAACAGGGGATCAGCCCCAGCATTTT. This encodes CASSITGDQPQHF.

CDR3 amino acids: CASSQGLAGLGEETQYF. CDR3 DNA: TGCGCCAGCAGCCAGGGACTAGCGGGGTTAGGGGAAGAGACCCAGTACTTC. The chain is built from TRBV4-3 and TRBJ2-5, with 13 positions matching TRBD2. There are 17 residues in the CDR3. V shed 3 bases and J 3 bases; nucleotides not matched to a gene: 7. The germline V gene encodes CDR1 LGHNA and CDR2 YSLEER.

This clone occurred a few times. V and J are TRBV6-1 and TRBJ1-2, with D unresolved. With 5 bases removed from V and 7 bases from J, the gap between germline ends came to 14 bases. The CDR3 totals 13 residues. The germline CDR1 and CDR2 sequences are MNHNS and SASEGT. CDR3 residues: CASSLREGGGYTF. The CDR3 DNA reads as TGTGCCAGCAGTTTAAGGGAGGGTGGTGGCTACACCTTC.

The chain combines TRBV9 with TRBJ2-1, with 12 positions matching TRBD2. Trimming cost V 3 bases and J 9 bases; bases outside gene matches: 7. Germline assignment: CDR1 SGDLS and CDR2 YYNGEE. The CDR3 length is 15 residues. The CDR3 sequence: CASSERGLAGIEQFF. The CDR3 DNA sequence: TGTGCCAGCAGCGAGCGGGGACTAGCGGGTATTGAGCAGTTCTTC.

The chain has TRBV19 and TRBJ1-5; 8 nucleotides align to TRBD1. Trimming removed 4 bases from V and 6 bases from J; junction bases left unmatched: 14. The CDR3 loop spans 17 amino acids. Per the germline V gene, CDR1 is LNHDA and CDR2 is SQIVND (reference sequence). CDR3 sequence reads: CASSTGQGWAGSQPQHF. CDR3 sequence (DNA): TGTGCCAGTAGTACAGGACAGGGATGGGCAGGAAGTCAGCCCCAGCATTTT.

Concerning this clone itself: Germline is not matched at one junction end, which may reflect a read error. The chain carries TRBV29-1 and TRBJ1-1, with TRBD1 matching over 8 bases. The CDR3 runs 11 residues. CDR1 SQVTM and CDR2 ANQGSEA come from the germline V gene. The CDR3 nucleotides read TGCAGCGTTGAGTTAGGACAGGGTAACATCTTT. It codes for CSVELGQGNIF.

The chain employs TRBV2 and TRBJ1-4; D not certain. Trimming took off 4 bases at V and 8 bases at J, with 11 bases between the two ends. Germline assignment: CDR1 SNHLY and CDR2 FYNNEI. The CDR3 totals 13 residues. The CDR3 is CASSGLGEEKLFF. The CDR3 coding sequence is TGTGCCAGCAGTGGGCTCGGGGAGGAAAAACTGTTTTTT.

DNA of the CDR3: TGTGCCAGCAGTGAGTCGACAGCTTCTGGGGCCAACGTCCTGACTTTC. This encodes CASSESTASGANVLTF. The chain has TRBV6-1 and TRBJ2-6, with TRBD1 as a possible D gene (5 bases). Germline values: CDR1 MNHNS, CDR2 SASEGT. CDR3 length: 16 amino acids. The germline V and J ends were trimmed by 3 bases and 1 base, with 10 bases remaining between them.

This chain links TRBV6-1 with TRBJ2-7; possibly TRBD1 for D (6 bases). Germline CDR1 reads MNHNS; CDR2 reads SASEGT. This CDR3 region has 13 residues. The V and J ends lost 3 bases and 3 bases respectively, with 9 bases between them. The CDR3 reads CASSDVQGYEQYF. CDR3 in DNA: TGTGCCAGCAGTGACGTACAGGGCTACGAGCAGTACTTC.

V is TRBV30 and J is TRBJ1-1, with D hard to call. Trimming took off 4 bases at V and 0 bases at J, with 9 bases between the two ends. CDR3 size: 13 residues. CDR1 and CDR2 (germline): GTSNPN, SVGIG (reference sequence). Written as DNA, the CDR3 is TGTGCCTGGATTAGGAGCATGAACACTGAAGCTTTCTTT. Residues: CAWIRSMNTEAFF.

The CDR3 sequence is CASSSKTGRSYNEQFF. DNA for the CDR3: TGTGCCAGCAGCTCGAAGACAGGGCGCTCCTACAATGAGCAGTTCTTC. V and J are TRBV7-2 and TRBJ2-1; 7 bases agree with TRBD1. The CDR3 sequence is 16 residues long. Germline V CDR1 and CDR2: SGHTA, FQGNSA. J lost 0 bases, V lost 4 bases, and 6 bases had no gene match.